This T cell receptor beta chain emerged from a study of cytomegalovirus exposure and HLA in healthy donors. Overall study results and limits: A few CMV-associated chains proved CMV antigen-specific in vitro.

The PCR used 60 Vbeta and 13 Jbeta primers. This table comes from immunoSEQ multiplex PCR, and its TCRdb copy is limited to in-frame clones, with some not included. The sample lists around 150,000 clones; 70% to 80% were seen once. With regard to this clone: Its antigen remains unknown.

Germline-derived CDR1 and CDR2 are SGHTA and FQGNSA. The CDR3 contains 14 residues. The V and J ends lost 5 bases and 4 bases, in that order; junction bases with no gene match: 7. The origin of this receptor is a woman aged 50 to 65 in good health and CMV-seronegative. The chain couples TRBV7-2 to TRBJ1-1; 7 nucleotides agree with TRBD1. Sequencing was carried out using PBMCs. This CDR3 reads CASSLGQVSTEAFF. Here the CDR3 DNA reads TGTGCCAGCAGCCTTGGACAGGTTAGCACTGAAGCTTTCTTT.